This T cell receptor (beta chain) is from a study of breast tumors, draining lymph nodes, adjacent tissues. The CDR3 covers 16 residues. V dropped 0 bases and J dropped 0; count of bases not matched to a gene: 3. Axillary draining lymph nodes of breast cancer patients supplied the node samples. Overall study findings and caveats: That most tumor T cells come from lymph nodes remained unproven. Compared with lymph nodes, tumors were less diverse; compared with nontumor tissue, more. Luminal-like breast cancer showed significantly greater tumor-nontumor repertoire similarity than basal-like breast cancer did. Most tumor T cells seemingly derive from lymph node, then expand in tumor.

TCRdb used MiXCR to reprocess the multiplex PCR reads, holding one entry per CDR3 protein. The sample lists tens of thousands of distinct CDR3 sequences; approximately 30% were seen once. This clonotype was seen many times. As yet, its antigen is unknown. This TCR derives from a female donor with breast cancer. Some clones in this sample may be carry-over from other donors' samples. The V and J genes are TRBV12-3 or TRBV12-4 and TRBJ2-7; 9 bases agree with TRBD1. The source material was axillary lymph node tissue. The CDR3 bases are TGTGCCAGCAGTTTAGCTGGGACAGGGCCCTCCTACGAGCAGTACTTC. Encoded protein: CASSLAGTGPSYEQYF.